Below, one TCR beta chain is given with its context. Antigen specificity is unknown. This entry belongs to a study of cytotoxic CD8 clonotypes in ibrutinib-treated CLL. As for the study in general: Partial responses numbered about 25 and complete responses 2; after a median about 62 months, around 14 stayed remitted and roughly twelve progressed.

TCR beta libraries used about 2 micrograms of DNA from cryopreserved PBMCs. Profiled with immunoSEQ multiplex PCR; TCRdb holds only in-frame clones, not every one. This table has a few hundred thousand clones, roughly 67% appearing once. V was trimmed by 0 bases and J by 0 bases, leaving 2 bases between them. Germline V lookup: CDR1 MGHRA, CDR2 YSYEKL. This CDR3 is built from 14 residues. Overall study results and limits: Clonality at baseline surpassed age-matched healthy donors and tracked circulating CD8+ T-cell counts.

The clonotype originates from a human donor with chronic lymphocytic leukemia. The chain recombines TRBV4-1 with TRBJ1-4, with unresolved D. The sample here was PBMCs, taken after 36 months of ibrutinib treatment. The CDR3 DNA is TGCGCCAGCAGCCAAGAACCAACTAATGAAAAACTGTTTTTT. Translating it yields CASSQEPTNEKLFF.